This T cell receptor beta chain came from a study of Tregs in tolerant kidney transplant recipients. As regards this clone: The target antigen is unknown.

The CDR3 runs 13 residues. The germline CDR1 and CDR2 sequences are SGHAT and FQNNGV. V shed 4 bases and J shed 5 bases, with 11 bases lying between them. Related graft donors supplied nonmyeloablative bone marrow transplants, and mixed chimerism was transient. Thawed PBMCs were FACS-sorted into unstimulated CD4+CD25+CD127- regulatory T cells, CD4+CD25- non-regulatory cells, CD4 and CD8 cells. Study findings and constraints: Antigen-driven expansion was suggested because donor-specific Tregs expanded more than all Tregs in tolerant patients.

Profiled with immunoSEQ multiplex PCR; TCRdb holds only in-frame clones, not every one. The sample shows about 52,000 clones, 90% to 95% of them seen only once. Sequenced material: CD8+ T cells from blood (PBMCs), taken 24 months after the transplant. V usage is TRBV11-2 and J usage is TRBJ2-5; the D gene is possibly TRBD2 (5 bases). The source of this sequence is a human patient who received a combined kidney and bone marrow transplant. The graft donor may be the source of some T cells. The CDR3 is CASSSTRGETQYF. In nucleotides, the CDR3 is TGTGCCAGCAGCTCTACTAGAGGCGAGACCCAGTACTTC.